This T cell receptor (beta chain) emerged from a study of shared clonotypes between healthy human individuals. The wider study: The study used three CD4 naive, three CD4 memory, two CD8 naive and one CD8 memory plate per donor. Study-level findings and limits: In general, naive subsets displayed greater estimated richness than memory subsets did.

The CDR3 is 16 residues long. Trimming left V 3 bases short and J 1 base short, with 16 bases between. Germline V CDR1 and CDR2: LNHDA, SQIVND (reference sequence). The authors split each subset's genomic DNA evenly across several immunoSEQ plates. Profiled with immunoSEQ multiplex PCR; TCRdb holds only in-frame clones, not every one. This table has some 2.1 million clones, roughly 94% appearing once. On this clone itself: Its antigen is not known.

Specimen: naive CD4+ T cells sorted from blood. Stated subset: CD45RA+ positively selected. The TCR originated in a man aged 18-30 years in good health. The V gene is TRBV19, the J gene TRBJ2-7; weak D call: TRBD2 (5 bases). The CDR3, as DNA: TGTGCCAGTAGTATTGTTTATAGCGTACGTTCCTACGAGCAGTACTTC. It translates to CASSIVYSVRSYEQYF.